Listed here are 23 T cell receptor beta chains from one sample, sequenced in a study of T cells in tuberculosis. Generated by immunoSEQ multiplex PCR, the TCRdb table keeps only in-frame clones and is missing some. The sample holds more than 35,000 clones, 90% to 95% seen once. The sample comprised PBMCs. The receptors shown here come from a donor aged 10-29 years with latent tuberculosis or without tuberculosis infection.

The chain employs TRBV6-1 and TRBJ1-1, with 8 bases that match TRBD1. The CDR3 loop spans 15 amino acids. Germline trimming cut 5 bases from V and 1 base from J; bases unmatched to any gene: 6. Germline CDR1 MNHNS, CDR2 SASEGT. CDR3 sequence reads: CASSPRQGTNTEAFF. In nucleotides, the CDR3 is TGTGCCAGCAGTCCTCGACAGGGGACGAACACTGAAGCTTTCTTT.

Notes on this clone: Other nucleotide sequences from this sample produce the same CDR3. This chain connects TRBV30 to TRBJ1-1; D remains unclear. CDR3 size: 13 residues. Germline V CDR1 and CDR2: GTSNPN, SVGIG (reference sequence). Trimming shortened V by 0 bases and J by 2 bases, and 7 bases separated the two germline ends. The CDR3 sequence: CAWSVAGNTEAFF. CDR3 DNA sequence: TGTGCCTGGAGTGTAGCGGGAAACACTGAAGCTTTCTTT.

The chain has TRBV27 and TRBJ2-5; 8 bases fit TRBD1. The V gene end was trimmed by 4 bases and the J gene end by 6 bases; junction bases not matched to a gene: 10. CDR1 MNHEY and CDR2 SMNVEV come from the germline V gene (reference sequence). There are 15 residues in the CDR3. For the CDR3, the DNA is TGTGCCAGCAGTTCACCCGACAGGGGAACGCAGACCCAGTACTTC. Translated, it gives CASSSPDRGTQTQYF.

The gene calls are TRBV7-3 and TRBJ1-6, with D possibly being TRBD1 (5 bases). This CDR3 contains 15 residues. V lost 1 base and J lost 7, with 11 bases in between. Germline CDR1 is SGHTA and CDR2 is FQGTGA. CDR3 coding DNA: TGTGCCAGCAGCTTAAATCCAGGGTCCAATTCACCCCTCCACTTT. Translated, it gives CASSLNPGSNSPLHF.

The rearrangement joins TRBV6-5 to TRBJ2-7; perhaps TRBD1 as D (5 bases). Per the germline V gene, CDR1 is MNHEY and CDR2 is SVGAGI. The V and J ends lost 7 bases and 0 bases respectively, with 16 bases between them. The CDR3 loop spans 15 amino acids. CDR3 amino acids: CASTYNRLSSYEQYF. The CDR3 coding sequence is TGTGCCAGCACTTATAACAGGCTGAGCTCCTACGAGCAGTACTTC.

The CDR3 loop reads CASSPRDTGRQETQYF. The CDR3 region has the DNA TGCGCCAGCAGCCCCCGGGACACTGGCCGCCAAGAGACCCAGTACTTC. The chain has TRBV5-1 and TRBJ2-5, with a tentative D call TRBD1 (6 bases). V was trimmed by 4 bases and J by 1 base, leaving 17 bases between them. This CDR3 has 16 amino acids. Germline V lookup: CDR1 SGHRS, CDR2 YFSETQ.

Notes on this clone: A far larger clone is off by one base, so a read error is likely. This sample includes further DNA sequences coding for the same CDR3. The rearrangement joins TRBV5-1 to TRBJ2-3; D possibly corresponds to TRBD1 (6 bases). Germline values: CDR1 SGHRS, CDR2 YFSETQ. V lost 2 bases and J lost 0, with 13 bases in between. The CDR3 is 16 residues long. CDR3 coding DNA: TGCGCCAGCAGCTTAGTGGGGGCGCATAGCACAGATACGCAGTATTTT. The encoded protein is CASSLVGAHSTDTQYF.

The chain uses TRBV7-8 and TRBJ1-5, with D possibly matching TRBD1 (5 bases). The V gene's germline CDR1 is SGHVS and CDR2 FQNEAQ. CDR3 length equals 18 residues. The germline V and J ends were trimmed by 2 bases and 11 bases, with 28 bases remaining between them. The CDR3: CASSLSGRSRTQIRAQHF. CDR3 nucleotide sequence: TGTGCCAGCAGCTTATCGGGCCGGAGTAGGACACAGATCAGGGCCCAGCATTTT.

This clone has only one observation. This chain connects TRBV2 to TRBJ2-7; TRBD2 matches 7 bases. Germline CDR1 and CDR2: SNHLY and FYNNEI. The ends lost 4 bases at V and 4 bases at J; junction bases unmatched: 10. CDR3 size: 15 residues. This CDR3 reads CASSVGGSGNYEQYF. The CDR3 nucleotides are TGTGCCAGCAGTGTGGGGGGGTCAGGGAATTACGAGCAGTACTTC.

The genes are TRBV30 and TRBJ1-1, with TRBD1 matching 10 bases. Germline lookup yields CDR1 GTSNPN and CDR2 SVGIG (reference sequence). The CDR3 sequence is 14 residues long. J lost 5 bases, V lost 3 bases, and 6 bases had no gene match. The CDR3 region is CAWRTGGLRTEAFF. In nucleotides, the CDR3 is TGTGCCTGGAGGACAGGGGGCTTGAGGACTGAAGCTTTCTTT.

The rearrangement uses TRBV11-2 and TRBJ1-4, with D possibly being TRBD1 (6 bases). The V and J ends lost 4 bases and 8 bases respectively, with 17 bases between them. The germline CDR1 and CDR2 sequences are SGHAT and FQNNGV. This CDR3 region has 15 residues. The CDR3 region has the DNA TGTGCCAGCAGCTCCAACAGGGCCCTAAAGGAAAAACTGTTTTTT. It specifies CASSSNRALKEKLFF.

The V gene is TRBV6-1, the J gene TRBJ2-1; possible D gene TRBD2, 5 bases. This CDR3 is built from 15 residues. Germline CDR1 is MNHNS and CDR2 is SASEGT. V lost 3 bases and J lost 2, with 11 bases in between. The DNA of the CDR3 is TGTGCCAGCAGTGAGGAACTAGAAGCCTACAATGAGCAGTTCTTC. Protein: CASSEELEAYNEQFF.

This chain joins TRBV19 and TRBJ2-6; TRBD1 aligns across 11 bases. V trimming: 6 bases; J trimming: 4 bases; junction bases outside the gene matches: 2. CDR1 and CDR2 from the germline V gene are LNHDA and SQIVND (reference sequence). This CDR3 is built from 15 residues. The CDR3 DNA is TGTGCCAGTAGGGACAGGGGGCTGGGGGCCAACGTCCTGACTTTC. Its protein is CASRDRGLGANVLTF.

V is TRBV27 and J is TRBJ2-7; 12 bases map to TRBD2. From germline, CDR1 is MNHEY and CDR2 SMNVEV (reference sequence). J lost 2 bases, V lost 4 bases, and 3 bases had no gene match. This CDR3 has 15 amino acids. This CDR3 is CASSSLAGGAYEQYF. The DNA for the CDR3 is TGTGCCAGCAGTTCCCTAGCGGGGGGGGCCTACGAGCAGTACTTC.

The chain combines TRBV19 with TRBJ2-1, with a tentative D call TRBD1 (5 bases). Trimming removed 5 bases from V and 5 bases from J, with 16 bases in between. CDR1 is LNHDA, CDR2 SQIVND, per germline (reference sequence). The CDR3 is 15 residues long. The DNA for the CDR3 is TGTGCCAGTAGTGTTACAGGCCTTCGAAACAATGAGCAGTTCTTC. Amino acid sequence: CASSVTGLRNNEQFF.

The chain joins TRBV19 to TRBJ2-3, with D uncertain. CDR1 is LNHDA and CDR2 is SQIVND in the germline V gene (reference sequence). Trimming removed 1 base from V and 0 bases from J, with 8 bases in between. This CDR3 contains 15 residues. In nucleotides, the CDR3 is TGTGCCAGTAGTATAGGGTGGCCAAGCACAGATACGCAGTATTTT. This codes for CASSIGWPSTDTQYF.

The rearrangement uses TRBV6-5 and TRBJ2-7; D uncertain. CDR3 size: 13 residues. In germline, CDR1 is MNHEY, CDR2 SVGAGI. V was clipped by 3 bases and J by 0 bases, with 6 bases between them. The CDR3 bases are TGTGCCAGCAGTTATTCTAACTCCTACGAGCAGTACTTC. Translated, it gives CASSYSNSYEQYF.

The chain links TRBV4-1 to TRBJ2-7; 8 bases line up with TRBD1. This CDR3 region has 16 residues. Germline V gene sequence: CDR1 MGHRA, CDR2 YSYEKL. V was clipped by 0 bases and J by 3 bases; unmatched bases: 7. Written as DNA, the CDR3 is TGCGCCAGCAGCCAAGACCGGACAGGGCTCATCTACGAGCAGTACTTC. It yields the protein CASSQDRTGLIYEQYF.

The genes are TRBV6-4 and TRBJ2-1; D uncertain. V lost 3 bases, J lost 5 bases, and 8 bases lay in between. This CDR3 comprises 13 residues. Germline CDR1 and CDR2: MRHNA and SNTAGT. The CDR3: CASSEVGDNEQFF. The DNA of the CDR3 is TGTGCCAGCAGTGAGGTCGGTGACAATGAGCAGTTCTTC.

The V and J genes are TRBV5-6 and TRBJ2-1; no firm D call. The CDR3 totals 13 residues. Germline CDR1 reads SGHDT; CDR2 reads YYEEEE. Trimming removed 2 bases at V and 15 bases at J, with 18 bases between. The CDR3 DNA reads TGTGCCAGCAGCTTAGGAGAGATGGTAGTTGTGTTCTTC. This encodes CASSLGEMVVVFF. The variable domain in full, with the rest retrieved from reference TRBV5-6 and TRBJ2-1, is DAGVTQSPTHLIKTRGQQVTLRCSPKSGHDTVSWYQQALGQGPQFIFQYYEEEERQRGNFPDRFSGHQFPNYSSELNVNALLLGDSALYLCASSLGEMVVVFFGPGTRLTVL.

The chain employs TRBV5-6 and TRBJ2-2, with D possibly being TRBD1 (6 bases). V was trimmed by 4 bases and J by 4 bases, leaving 17 bases between them. In germline, CDR1 is SGHDT, CDR2 YYEEEE. The CDR3 covers 16 residues. The DNA of the CDR3 is TGTGCCAGCAGCGTCCGGCACAGGGAAGGCACCGGGGAGCTGTTTTTT. Translated, it gives CASSVRHREGTGELFF.

The chain carries TRBV28 and TRBJ1-2; TRBD1 aligns across 8 bases. Germline V gives CDR1 MDHEN, CDR2 SYDVKM. The CDR3 spans 14 residues. Trimming took 7 bases from V and 2 from J; bases not matched to a gene: 6. The CDR3 bases are TGTGCCAGCACCCGACAGGGGAGCAACTATGGCTACACCTTC. The encoded protein is CASTRQGSNYGYTF.

The genes are TRBV14 and TRBJ2-5; 7 positions match TRBD2. This CDR3 comprises 16 residues. Germline-derived CDR1 and CDR2 are SGHDN and FVKESK. V shed 4 bases and J 2 bases; nucleotides not matched to a gene: 10. CDR3 bases: TGTGCCAGCAGCCCCATCCCAGGGAGGGGACAAGAGACCCAGTACTTC. It encodes CASSPIPGRGQETQYF.